Included here is one T cell receptor beta chain sequence, with context. This sample is part of a study of blood T cell repertoires in COVID-19. Study details: COVID-19 samples from acute and convalescent phases originated in the United States, Italy and Spain. Sample material is recorded as cDNA or gDNA derived from T cells, B-cell-depleted T cells, or PBMCs.

One Seattle source followed patients from active infection through their disease course. CDR3 length: 16 amino acids. V lost 4 bases and J lost 1; bases outside the gene matches: 6. The germline V gene encodes CDR1 SGHRS and CDR2 YFSETQ. Repertoires were generated with immunoSEQ multiplex PCR, while TCRdb's copy carries only in-frame clones and drops some. Of about 140,000 clones in the sample, about nine tenths are singletons; the top ten hold over 2%. The chain uses TRBV5-1 and TRBJ1-4; 8 bases are shared with TRBD1. The sequenced sample consisted of peripheral blood. This TCR was sampled from a human donor with COVID-19, enrolled during active disease. The donor label of this sample is uncertain. This CDR3 reads CASSPGDRLTNEKLFF. The CDR3 nucleotides read TGCGCCAGCAGCCCGGGGGACAGGTTAACTAATGAAAAACTGTTTTTT.